The clone carrying this TCR beta chain has a single count. What it binds is not known. The data were obtained in a study of long-term antiretroviral therapy in people with HIV. Study background: The earliest samples came about a decade before the 2015 immediate-ART recommendation.

CDR3 length equals 15 residues. V lost 6 bases and J lost 4, with 17 bases in between. In germline, CDR1 is MGHRA, CDR2 YSYEKL. A v3.0 immunoSEQ assay was performed at survey level. The study targeted roughly 40,000-50,000 T-cell genomes per sample in sequencing. Clones were read by immunoSEQ multiplex PCR, and TCRdb kept only the in-frame ones, dropping some. This table holds fewer than 25,000 clones, approximately 95% found once. Findings of the study overall: Compared with controls, HIV repertoires showed narrower CDR3 length ranges. Pre-ART expanded clones dominated the repertoire at every time point.

The sample consisted of unsorted PBMCs, taken just over 4.8 years after starting antiretroviral therapy. The V gene is TRBV4-1, the J gene TRBJ2-3, with TRBD2 as a possible D gene (5 bases). The clonotype originates from a woman in her forties or fifties with HIV. The CDR3 is CASRPLMGDSDTQYF. As DNA, the CDR3 is TGCGCCAGCAGACCTCTCATGGGAGACTCAGATACGCAGTATTTT.